Each of the 25 T cell receptor beta chains below was sequenced from the same sample in a study of response to subunit inactivated influenza vaccine (dated by TCRdb to the late 2010s). Library preparation employed RT-PCR. The instrument given in TCRdb is Illumina HiSeq 2500. TCRdb reprocessing: public reads trimmed at Q25 with fastp, clones called with MiXCR, in-frame beta chains kept. Each CDR3 protein gets just one entry, which takes the most common genes and DNA from the rows behind it. The table for this sample lists 160,000 or so distinct CDR3 sequences; approximately 10% of them were counted only once. The ten largest clones add up to around 12% of the sample. This specimen's time point label, interpreted: 45 days after influenza vaccine administration. The sample in question was non-naive T cells sorted from PBMCs, obtained about 40 days after vaccination. What the cell subset or site label conveys for this sample: memory T cell fraction. All receptors derive from a man aged 45-65 years who received an inactivated influenza vaccine. Donor details come from another sample of the same person, matched by shared clones.

The rearrangement uses TRBV4-2 and TRBJ1-1; 11 nucleotides line up with TRBD1. With V trimmed by 3 bases and J by 1 base, 7 bases remained unmatched. CDR1 LGHNA and CDR2 YNFKEQ come from the germline V gene. This CDR3 is built from 17 residues. The CDR3 DNA is TGTGCCAGCAGCCACCCCGGACAGGGGGCGGCGAACACTGAAGCTTTCTTT. Its protein product is CASSHPGQGAANTEAFF.

As for this clonotype: At one of its ends the junction is not consistent with the germline gene, which may arise from a read error. The chain has TRBV12-3 or TRBV12-4 and TRBJ2-1; TRBD2 agrees at 11 bases. CDR3 length: 15 amino acids. CDR3 sequence (DNA): TGTGCCAGCAGTATAGCGGGGGGGTTAAGAAATGAGCAGTTCTTC. This gives the protein CASSIAGGLRNEQFF.

The genes are TRBV30 and TRBJ2-2, with D possibly being TRBD1 (6 bases). The CDR3 covers 14 residues. The V gene lost 1 base and the J gene lost 4 bases, with 10 bases spanning the gap. Per germline, CDR1 GTSNPN and CDR2 SVGIG (reference sequence). CDR3: CAWSGSGVTGELFF. The CDR3 coding sequence is TGTGCCTGGAGTGGTTCAGGGGTCACCGGGGAGCTGTTTTTT. The variable domain in full, completed from reference TRBV30 and TRBJ2-2, reads SQTIHQWPATLVQPVGSPLSLECTVEGTSNPNLYWYRQAAGRGLQLLFYSVGIGQISSEVPQNLSASRPQDRQFILSSKKLLLSDSGFYLCAWSGSGVTGELFFGEGSRLTVL.

This clonotype was detected a few times. The chain combines TRBV6-1 with TRBJ1-5; 9 bases are shared with TRBD1. The CDR3 loop spans 13 amino acids. Per the germline V gene, CDR1 is MNHNS and CDR2 is SASEGT. V gave up 8 bases and J gave up 4 bases; unmatched junction bases: 3. CDR3 loop: CASGQGRNQPQHF. CDR3 nucleotides: TGTGCCAGCGGACAGGGGAGGAATCAGCCCCAGCATTTT.

This clonotype was seen a few times. The chain employs TRBV20-1 and TRBJ2-1; the match to TRBD2 covers 8 bases. The CDR3 contains 15 residues. Trimming removed 1 base from V and 6 bases from J; junction bases left unmatched: 8. Germline assignment: CDR1 DFQATT and CDR2 SNEGSKA (reference sequence). CDR3 DNA: TGCAGTGCTAGAGGGTTCGGCGGGAGGAGCAATGAGCAGTTCTTC. It yields the protein CSARGFGGRSNEQFF.

This clonotype was seen at least ten times. V and J are TRBV20-1 and TRBJ1-5; TRBD1 is a possible D gene (5 bases). The CDR3 runs to 12 residues. Germline CDR1 is DFQATT and CDR2 is SNEGSKA (reference sequence). V was shortened by 6 bases and J by 4 bases, with 10 bases between the two germline ends. Written as DNA, the CDR3 is TGCAGTGCGGGGCAGCAAAATCAGCCCCAGCATTTT. Residues: CSAGQQNQPQHF.

This clonotype showed up many times. The chain is built from TRBV13 and TRBJ1-1; D is unclear. Germline CDR1 and CDR2: PRHDT and FYEKMQ (reference sequence). V lost 0 bases and J 6 bases, leaving 14 bases between the germline ends. The CDR3 is 15 residues long. This chain's CDR3 is CASSLGEGLIPEAFF. The CDR3 DNA reads TGTGCCAGCAGCTTAGGAGAGGGTCTGATCCCTGAAGCTTTCTTT.

The chain is built from TRBV2 and TRBJ2-1; TRBD1 matches at 8 bases. V was pared by 7 bases and J by 9 bases, with 5 bases of the junction left unmatched. In germline, CDR1 is SNHLY, CDR2 FYNNEI. The CDR3 totals 12 residues. CDR3 sequence: CASTQGAGEQFF. For the CDR3, the DNA is TGTGCCAGCACGCAGGGGGCGGGTGAGCAGTTCTTC.

The CDR3 loop reads CSALRFGAQETQYF. The DNA of the CDR3 is TGCAGTGCTTTACGTTTCGGGGCCCAAGAGACCCAGTACTTC. The J gene is TRBJ2-5, the V gene TRBV20-1; D is tentatively TRBD1 or TRBD2 (5 bases each). CDR3 length equals 14 residues. The V end lost 5 bases, the J end lost 1 base, and 14 bases lay between the germline ends. Germline lookup yields CDR1 DFQATT and CDR2 SNEGSKA (reference sequence).

This clonotype was recorded many times. The chain recombines TRBV19 with TRBJ2-7; TRBD1 aligns across 8 bases. CDR3 length equals 12 residues. Germline CDR1 is LNHDA and CDR2 is SQIVND (reference sequence). Trimming at V came to 4 bases and at J to 5 bases, leaving 1 base not matched to a gene. This CDR3 reads CASSTTGDEQYF. Written as DNA, the CDR3 is TGTGCCAGTAGTACGACAGGGGACGAGCAGTACTTC.

This clonotype was recorded at least ten times. This chain uses TRBV6-5 with TRBJ1-1; 7 bases line up with TRBD1. Germline-derived CDR1 and CDR2 are MNHEY and SVGAGI. V lost 4 bases and J lost 6; bases outside the gene matches: 5. The CDR3 is 13 residues long. This CDR3 reads CASSSTGKAEAFF. Here the CDR3 DNA reads TGTGCCAGCAGTTCGACAGGGAAGGCTGAAGCTTTCTTT.

This clonotype was found a few times. The V call is TRBV28, the J call TRBJ1-5; no reliable D call. CDR1 MDHEN and CDR2 SYDVKM come from the germline V gene. V shed 7 bases and J shed 0 bases, with 7 bases lying between them. There are 13 residues in the CDR3. CDR3 coding DNA: TGTGCCAGCACTGTGGATAGCAATCAGCCCCAGCATTTT. Translating gives CASTVDSNQPQHF. Full variable domain (outside the CDR3, taken from reference TRBV28 and TRBJ1-5): DVKVTQSSRYLVKRTGEKVFLECVQDMDHENMFWYRQDPGLGLRLIYFSYDVKMKEKGDIPEGYSVSREKKERFSLILESASTNQTSMYLCASTVDSNQPQHFGDGTRLSIL.

V usage is TRBV7-8 and J usage is TRBJ2-7, with 7 bases that match TRBD1. Germline V gene sequence: CDR1 SGHVS, CDR2 FQNEAQ. There are 15 residues in the CDR3. With 3 bases clipped from V and 6 bases from J, the junction kept 11 bases outside the gene matches. The CDR3 bases are TGTGCCAGCAGCTTTTCCGGGACAGACCAAGTCGAGCAGTACTTC. It codes for CASSFSGTDQVEQYF. Full variable domain (outside the CDR3, taken from reference TRBV7-8 and TRBJ2-7): GAGVSQSPRYKVAKRGQDVALRCDPISGHVSLFWYQQALGQGPEFLTYFQNEAQLDKSGLPSDRFFAERPEGSVSTLKIQRTQQEDSAVYLCASSFSGTDQVEQYFGPGTRLTVT.

This clonotype has only a few counts. The chain has TRBV28 and TRBJ2-7, with D perhaps being TRBD1 or TRBD2 (5 bases each). V shed 6 bases and J shed 0 bases, with 21 bases lying between them. This CDR3 has 17 residues. The germline CDR1 and CDR2 sequences are MDHEN and SYDVKM. As DNA, the CDR3 is TGTGCCAGCAGCCTGTTTGGGGGAGCCGCAGTCTCCTACGAGCAGTACTTC. Protein sequence: CASSLFGGAAVSYEQYF.

The V call is TRBV20-1, the J call TRBJ1-2; unclear D gene. Germline-derived CDR1 and CDR2 are DFQATT and SNEGSKA (reference sequence). The CDR3 covers 11 residues. V shed 6 bases and J shed 8 bases, with 13 bases lying between them. The CDR3 region is CSAPEAWGYTF. Written as DNA, the CDR3 is TGCAGTGCCCCCGAGGCTTGGGGCTACACCTTC.

This clonotype came up a few times. The chain joins TRBV7-2 to TRBJ2-2, with D perhaps matching TRBD1 or TRBD2 (5 bases each). The germline CDR1 and CDR2 sequences are SGHTA and FQGNSA. The V and J ends lost 8 bases and 6 bases respectively, with 13 bases between them. The CDR3 sequence is 13 residues long. CDR3 DNA sequence: TGTGCCAGCTCCGGGGCGAAAGCCGGGGAGCTGTTTTTT. Its protein product is CASSGAKAGELFF.

This clonotype was counted ten times or more. This sequence joins TRBV29-1 and TRBJ1-1; no firm D call. The CDR3 contains 14 residues. CDR1 is SQVTM, CDR2 ANQGSEA, per germline. The V end was cut by 6 bases, the J end by 4 bases, with 18 bases between. CDR3 sequence: CSVRGVRRGTEAFF. CDR3 bases: TGCAGCGTCCGGGGAGTCCGGCGGGGCACTGAAGCTTTCTTT.

The chain employs TRBV6-1 and TRBJ2-6, with D unresolved. The CDR3 loop spans 15 amino acids. V was pared by 2 bases and J by 4 bases, with 9 bases between. Looked up from germline, CDR1 is MNHNS and CDR2 is SASEGT. This chain's CDR3 is CASSELARGANVLTF. As DNA, the CDR3 is TGTGCCAGCAGTGAATTGGCGAGAGGGGCCAACGTCCTGACTTTC.

The chain recombines TRBV27 with TRBJ2-1; 10 nucleotides match TRBD2. Germline CDR1 and CDR2: MNHEY and SMNVEV (reference sequence). The V and J ends lost 2 bases and 5 bases, in that order; junction bases with no gene match: 9. This CDR3 has 17 amino acids. Here the CDR3 reads CASSLIASGRSHNEQFF. The CDR3 nucleotides read TGTGCCAGCAGTTTAATAGCTAGCGGGAGATCCCACAATGAGCAGTTCTTC.

This clonotype was detected ten times or more. This sequence joins TRBV20-1 and TRBJ2-7, with 9 positions matching TRBD1. The CDR3 consists of 15 residues. After removal of 1 base from V and 6 bases from J, the junction contained 10 bases not matched to a gene. CDR1 DFQATT and CDR2 SNEGSKA come from the germline V gene (reference sequence). DNA of the CDR3: TGCAGTGCTAGAGGGCGTGGGACAGGGAACCTCGAGCAGTACTTC. Its protein is CSARGRGTGNLEQYF.

Only a few counts were recorded for this clonotype. The J gene is TRBJ2-2, the V gene TRBV12-3 or TRBV12-4; D ambiguous. The CDR3 totals 13 residues. The ends were cut back, 2 bases at V and 5 bases at J, with 6 bases in the middle. This chain's CDR3 is CASSLRLTGELFF. As DNA, the CDR3 is TGTGCCAGCAGTTTAAGGTTAACCGGGGAGCTGTTTTTT.

The chain has TRBV2 and TRBJ2-7; no clear D. V lost 6 bases to trimming and J lost 3 bases, with 12 bases between them. The CDR3 extends over 13 amino acids. Germline-derived CDR1 and CDR2 are SNHLY and FYNNEI. CDR3 nucleotide sequence: TGTGCCAGCAGCCGCAGGAACAACTACGAGCAGTACTTC. It is translated as CASSRRNNYEQYF.

The V call is TRBV28, the J call TRBJ1-1; TRBD1 is a possible D gene (6 bases). This CDR3 comprises 17 residues. V lost 3 bases to trimming and J lost 0 bases, with 17 bases between them. Germline V gene sequence: CDR1 MDHEN, CDR2 SYDVKM. The CDR3 loop is CASSFLGAFSVNTEAFF. As DNA, the CDR3 is TGTGCCAGCAGTTTCTTGGGGGCTTTTAGTGTGAACACTGAAGCTTTCTTT.

The rearrangement joins TRBV12-3 or TRBV12-4 to TRBJ1-5, with 9 bases that match TRBD1. The CDR3 runs to 15 residues. V shed 6 bases, J shed 6 bases, and the junction held 9 bases outside the gene matches. In nucleotides, the CDR3 is TGTGCCAGCAGCCGGGACAGGGCCCGAGGTCAGCCCCAGCATTTT. This gives the protein CASSRDRARGQPQHF.

This clonotype was counted between two and nine times. This rearrangement joins TRBV20-1 to TRBJ1-2, with D tentatively TRBD1 (5 bases). Trimming pared 3 bases from V and 7 bases from J, leaving 21 bases between. The CDR3 extends over 15 amino acids. Germline assignment: CDR1 DFQATT and CDR2 SNEGSKA (reference sequence). The CDR3 nucleotides are TGCAGTGCTAGTGCCGGTCAGACAGTCGACTTTGGCTACACCTTC. Residues: CSASAGQTVDFGYTF.